The 29 T cell receptor beta chains below all came from one sample that was sequenced in a study of ipilimumab plus nivolumab after autologous stem cell transplantation. Measured with immunoSEQ multiplex PCR; TCRdb has only the in-frame clones, and not every one. Of approximately 16,000 clones listed, 60% to 75% are singletons. Sample: PBMCs, taken in a trial of ipilimumab plus nivolumab as post-transplant consolidation. Receptor source: a male donor with primary mediastinal lymphoma.

This clone was counted between two and nine times. The chain employs TRBV9 and TRBJ2-1; D is possibly TRBD1 or TRBD2 (6 bases each). The germline V gene has CDR1 SGDLS and CDR2 YYNGEE. This CDR3 contains 16 residues. The germline V and J ends were trimmed by 1 base and 8 bases, with 19 bases remaining between them. The CDR3 protein is CASSVTPIGGRDEQFF. DNA for the CDR3: TGTGCCAGCAGCGTAACCCCAATTGGGGGGCGGGATGAGCAGTTCTTC.

This clone occurred once. This sequence joins TRBV6-1 and TRBJ2-7; 11 nucleotides align to TRBD2. CDR1 is MNHNS, CDR2 SASEGT, per germline. J was trimmed by 4 bases and V by 6 bases; bases with no gene match: 8. This CDR3 is 15 amino acids long. Here the CDR3 reads CASSFRLAGRYEQYF. CDR3 coding DNA: TGTGCCAGCAGCTTTAGACTAGCGGGACGGTACGAGCAGTACTTC.

The chain has TRBV25-1 and TRBJ1-1, with 9 bases identical to TRBD1. Looked up from germline, CDR1 is MGHDK and CDR2 is SYGVNS. The CDR3 runs 13 residues. The V gene end was trimmed by 6 bases and the J gene end by 2 bases; junction bases not matched to a gene: 1. The CDR3 protein is CASRGQGNTEAFF. The DNA of the CDR3 is TGTGCCAGCAGGGGACAGGGAAACACTGAAGCTTTCTTT.

The chain combines TRBV5-6 with TRBJ2-5; no clear D gene. The germline V and J ends were trimmed by 4 bases and 5 bases, with 6 bases remaining between them. The CDR3 is 11 residues long. Germline V gene sequence: CDR1 SGHDT, CDR2 YYEEEE. The chain's CDR3 is CASSVQETQYF. CDR3 DNA sequence: TGTGCCAGCAGCGTGCAGGAGACCCAGTACTTC.

This clone was found a few times. This chain joins TRBV11-2 and TRBJ2-3, with D unresolved. Trimming cost V 4 bases and J 8 bases, with 16 bases left between them. Per germline, CDR1 SGHAT and CDR2 FQNNGV. CDR3 length: 14 amino acids. CDR3 sequence: CASSSIDRLGTQYF. CDR3 nucleotides: TGTGCCAGCAGCTCAATCGACCGACTGGGTACGCAGTATTTT.

V is TRBV7-4 and J is TRBJ1-3; unclear D gene. Trimming took off 8 bases at V and 0 bases at J, with 5 bases between the two ends. Germline CDR1 reads SGHVT; CDR2 reads SQSDAQ. The CDR3 length is 12 residues. The CDR3: CASGGSGNTIYF. CDR3 DNA sequence: TGTGCCAGCGGCGGCTCTGGAAACACCATATATTTT.

On this clone itself: Other nucleotide sequences in the sample specify the same CDR3. The chain is built from TRBV5-1 and TRBJ1-4, with D unresolved. This CDR3 contains 15 residues. Germline loops: CDR1 SGHRS, CDR2 YFSETQ. Trimming removed 3 bases at V and 0 bases at J, with 9 bases between. The CDR3 protein is CASSSGDSTNEKLFF. The CDR3 nucleotides are TGCGCCAGCAGCTCGGGAGACTCAACTAATGAAAAACTGTTTTTT.

The rearrangement joins TRBV27 to TRBJ2-6; TRBD1 or TRBD2 may be the D gene (5 bases each). The CDR3 runs to 16 residues. Germline V gene sequence: CDR1 MNHEY, CDR2 SMNVEV (reference sequence). Trimming cost V 4 bases and J 0 bases, with 10 bases left between them. CDR3 in amino acids: CASSWDAISGANVLTF. The CDR3 DNA reads TGTGCCAGCAGTTGGGACGCCATCTCTGGGGCCAACGTCCTGACTTTC.

A single count supports this clone. The rearrangement uses TRBV19 and TRBJ2-1, with 10 bases matching TRBD2. This CDR3 is 16 amino acids long. Trimming cost V 6 bases and J 2 bases; bases outside gene matches: 7. Germline V gives CDR1 LNHDA, CDR2 SQIVND (reference sequence). CDR3 nucleotides: TGTGCCAGTAGCTACCAAGCGGGAGGGACCTACAATGAGCAGTTCTTC. It specifies CASSYQAGGTYNEQFF.

The chain employs TRBV7-9 and TRBJ2-5, with D perhaps matching TRBD1 (7 bases). Germline V gene sequence: CDR1 SEHNR, CDR2 FQNEAQ (reference sequence). The V and J ends lost 4 bases and 3 bases respectively, with 18 bases between them. The CDR3 runs to 16 residues. CDR3 region: CASSSHPDREEETQYF. CDR3 DNA sequence: TGTGCCAGCAGCTCACATCCTGACAGGGAGGAAGAGACCCAGTACTTC.

The chain links TRBV5-1 to TRBJ1-5; D not resolved. CDR3 length equals 14 residues. Trimming removed 4 bases at V and 4 bases at J, with 12 bases between. Germline loops: CDR1 SGHRS, CDR2 YFSETQ. CDR3 in amino acids: CASSPTPGNQPQHF. The CDR3 DNA follows: TGCGCCAGCAGCCCCACCCCGGGAAATCAGCCCCAGCATTTT.

The CDR3 DNA follows: TGTGCCAGCAGTTACTCGACAGGGGGCGTAGAGACCCAGTACTTC. Encoded protein: CASSYSTGGVETQYF. V usage is TRBV6-6 and J usage is TRBJ2-5; TRBD1 agrees at 10 bases. The CDR3 loop spans 15 amino acids. The junction had 2 bases not matched to a gene; V was cut back by 0 bases and J by 4 bases. CDR1 and CDR2 from the germline V gene are MNHNY and SVGAGI (reference sequence).

Only a few counts were recorded for this clone. The chain couples TRBV7-2 to TRBJ2-2; 7 positions agree with TRBD2. Germline V gene sequence: CDR1 SGHTA, CDR2 FQGNSA. The CDR3 runs 17 residues. Germline trimming cut 1 base from V and 5 bases from J; bases unmatched to any gene: 10. CDR3 loop: CASSLGASGVATGELFF. DNA for the CDR3: TGTGCCAGCAGCTTAGGAGCCAGCGGGGTAGCTACCGGGGAGCTGTTTTTT.

The rearrangement joins TRBV6-1 to TRBJ1-4; D unresolved. This CDR3 has 13 residues. Looked up from germline, CDR1 is MNHNS and CDR2 is SASEGT. The ends were cut back, 6 bases at V and 3 bases at J, with 8 bases in the middle. CDR3 loop: CASRERANEKLFF. Written as DNA, the CDR3 is TGTGCCAGCAGAGAACGGGCTAATGAAAAACTGTTTTTT.

The chain couples TRBV15 to TRBJ2-7; D call uncertain. Germline values: CDR1 LNHNV, CDR2 YYDKDF (reference sequence). The CDR3 spans 15 residues. Trimming pared 0 bases from V and 6 bases from J, leaving 15 bases between. DNA for the CDR3: TGTGCCACCAGCAGAGACATTGGGCCCTCTCGCGAGCAGTACTTC. The encoded protein is CATSRDIGPSREQYF. The entire variable domain, with the rest obtained from reference TRBV15 and TRBJ2-7, is as follows: DAMVIQNPRYQVTQFGKPVTLSCSQTLNHNVMYWYQQKSSQAPKLLFHYYDKDFNNEADTPDNFQSRRPNTSFCFLDIRSPGLGDTAMYLCATSRDIGPSREQYFGPGTRLTVT.

This chain links TRBV5-3 with TRBJ2-1, with 16 bases that match TRBD2. Being an ORF, TRBV5-3 has a function that is uncertain. This CDR3 is built from 20 residues. V shed 2 bases, J shed 0 bases, and the junction held 8 bases outside the gene matches. In DNA, the CDR3 is TGTGCCAGAAGCTTTCCCGGGACTAGCGGGAGGGGCGACTCCTACAATGAGCAGTTCTTC. Amino acid sequence: CARSFPGTSGRGDSYNEQFF.

This chain joins TRBV9 and TRBJ2-3; 7 bases map to TRBD2. The V segment lost 2 bases and the J segment 0 bases; nucleotides outside the gene matches: 9. Germline V gene sequence: CDR1 SGDLS, CDR2 YYNGEE. This CDR3 has 17 amino acids. The CDR3 protein is CASSVKLGGMSTDTQYF. The CDR3 region has the DNA TGTGCCAGCAGCGTGAAGTTGGGAGGGATGAGCACAGATACGCAGTATTTT.

With regard to this clone: One end of the junction fails to match germline, which may point to a read error. Within the sample, other DNA sequences also encode this same CDR3. The gene calls are TRBV7-2 and TRBJ2-3; D may be TRBD1 or TRBD2 (6 bases each). The length of the CDR3 is 15 residues. Germline V gene sequence: CDR1 SGHTA, CDR2 FQGNSA. The CDR3 region is CASSLGGGRADTQYF. The CDR3 coding sequence is TGTGCTAGCAGCTTAGGAGGGGGGCGCGCAGATACGCAGTATTTT.

This rearrangement joins TRBV7-9 to TRBJ1-3; D not resolved. The V end lost 4 bases, the J end lost 0 bases, and 7 bases lay between the germline ends. Germline V CDR1 and CDR2: SEHNR, FQNEAQ (reference sequence). This CDR3 comprises 14 residues. CDR3 residues: CASSSWDSGNTIYF. CDR3 nucleotides: TGTGCCAGCAGCTCATGGGACTCTGGAAACACCATATATTTT.

The chain uses TRBV12-5 and TRBJ2-2; TRBD1 matches 9 bases. Germline V gene lookup returns CDR1 LGHNT and CDR2 FRNRAP. The CDR3 contains 15 residues. Trimming cost V 3 bases and J 7 bases; bases outside gene matches: 6. This CDR3 is CASGLRQGVYGELFF. The CDR3, as DNA: TGTGCTAGTGGTTTACGACAGGGGGTTTACGGGGAGCTGTTTTTT.

The V call is TRBV11-2, the J call TRBJ1-1; no reliable D call. Germline V gene sequence: CDR1 SGHAT, CDR2 FQNNGV. Trimming cost V 3 bases and J 0 bases, with 8 bases left between them. CDR3 size: 14 residues. CDR3 sequence: CASSFQQLNTEAFF. DNA of the CDR3: TGTGCCAGCAGCTTTCAACAACTGAACACTGAAGCTTTCTTT.

This sequence joins TRBV7-9 and TRBJ2-3; no reliable D call. Per the germline V gene, CDR1 is SEHNR and CDR2 is FQNEAQ (reference sequence). V was pared by 5 bases and J by 2 bases, with 14 bases between. CDR3 length equals 15 residues. The DNA of the CDR3 is TGTGCCAGCAGCCGAGGTCACCCTTCCACAGATACGCAGTATTTT. Translating gives CASSRGHPSTDTQYF. The whole variable domain, remainder taken from reference TRBV7-9 and TRBJ2-3, is DTGVSQNPRHKITKRGQNVTFRCDPISEHNRLYWYRQTLGQGPEFLTYFQNEAQLEKSRLLSDRFSAERPKGSFSTLEIQRTEQGDSAMYLCASSRGHPSTDTQYFGPGTRLTVL.

This chain links TRBV7-8 with TRBJ1-6; a weak D match, TRBD1 (5 bases). V lost 6 bases to trimming and J lost 9 bases, with 21 bases between them. Germline CDR1 reads SGHVS; CDR2 reads FQNEAQ. The CDR3 has 16 residues. The CDR3 spells CASRVSQGSSGSPLHF. The CDR3 DNA reads TGTGCCAGCAGGGTGAGCCAGGGCAGTTCGGGTTCACCCCTCCACTTT.

By share, this clone counts as medium-sized. The rearrangement uses TRBV30 and TRBJ2-2; D is uncertain. This CDR3 is 13 amino acids long. The germline V gene encodes CDR1 GTSNPN and CDR2 SVGIG (reference sequence). V was cut by 3 bases and J by 7 bases, with 12 bases left in between. CDR3 coding DNA: TGTGCCTGGAGCGGCGTAGATCACGGGGAGCTGTTTTTT. Translated, it gives CAWSGVDHGELFF.

In its sample, this clone was seen once. The V gene is TRBV7-9, the J gene TRBJ2-1; maybe TRBD2 (5 bases). With 7 bases removed from V and 2 bases from J, the gap between germline ends came to 9 bases. The CDR3 consists of 13 residues. Per germline, CDR1 SEHNR and CDR2 FQNEAQ (reference sequence). In DNA, the CDR3 is TGTGCCAGCAAGGTGCGGGCCTACAATGAGCAGTTCTTC. This encodes CASKVRAYNEQFF.

V is TRBV27 and J is TRBJ1-2; 7 bases fit TRBD1. Trimming cost V 5 bases and J 8 bases; bases outside gene matches: 11. This CDR3 region has 14 residues. The germline V gene encodes CDR1 MNHEY and CDR2 SMNVEV (reference sequence). The CDR3 protein is CASSGGTGVGGYTF. DNA of the CDR3: TGTGCCAGCAGTGGAGGTACAGGGGTGGGCGGCTACACCTTC.

The CDR3 protein is CASSQTGGGETQYF. In nucleotides, the CDR3 is TGTGCCAGCAGTCAAACAGGGGGCGGGGAGACCCAGTACTTC. The chain joins TRBV6-1 to TRBJ2-5; 9 bases are a match to TRBD1. V gave up 5 bases and J gave up 5 bases; unmatched junction bases: 6. Germline CDR1 MNHNS, CDR2 SASEGT. There are 14 residues in the CDR3.

This clone came up once. J is TRBJ2-7 and V is TRBV9; 11 nucleotides line up with TRBD1. The CDR3 runs 16 residues. V lost 4 bases to trimming and J lost 4 bases; unmatched junction nucleotides: 10. Germline V gene data show CDR1 as SGDLS and CDR2 as YYNGEE. Written as DNA, the CDR3 is TGTGCCAGCAGCCCCTCCGGGACAGGGGGAGAGTACGAGCAGTACTTC. It is translated as CASSPSGTGGEYEQYF.

This chain uses TRBV9 with TRBJ2-3; 8 bases agree with TRBD2. V lost 7 bases, J lost 4 bases, and 8 bases stayed unmatched. The CDR3 runs 14 residues. Germline V gives CDR1 SGDLS, CDR2 YYNGEE. The chain's CDR3 is CASGSGSRADTQYF. Here the CDR3 DNA reads TGTGCCAGCGGGAGCGGGAGTCGGGCAGATACGCAGTATTTT.